Sequencing of this T cell receptor beta chain was carried out in a study of T-cell reconstitution after alpha-beta-depleted transplantation in children. Germline V gene data show CDR1 as LGHNA and CDR2 as YNFKEQ. The V end was cut by 1 base, the J end by 4 bases, with 17 bases between. The CDR3 sequence is 16 residues long. TCRbeta library preparation incorporated unique molecular identifiers. From the PCR reads, TCRdb called clonotypes with MiXCR, one entry per CDR3 protein. This sample yields some 400,000 distinct CDR3 sequences, of which 20% are seen a single time; 3% to 4% belongs to the top ten. On this clonotype: The missing conserved phenylalanine or tryptophan at the end of this CDR3 makes a read error likely.

Sample: PBMCs from the stem cell graft donor, taken from the stem cell graft. The chain has TRBV4-2 and TRBJ2-7, with D tentatively TRBD1 or TRBD2 (7 bases each). The sequence was collected from a human donor who donated a stem cell graft to a child with acute myeloid leukemia. The CDR3 DNA follows: TGTGCCAGCAGCCAAGGGCAGGGGGAGGGCCAGTACGAGCAGTACTAC. Its protein is CASSQGQGEGQYEQYY.